These 28 T cell receptor beta chains share one sample of origin, sequenced in a study of T cell repertoires in cytomegalovirus infection. Each CDR3 protein is one row after TCRdb ran MiXCR on the reads. The sample carries fewer than 200,000 distinct CDR3 sequences, approximately 15% recorded once. Material for sequencing was PBMCs. These receptors were obtained from a human donor in good health (CMV status not recorded). Some clones in this sample may be carry-over from other donors' samples.

The chain couples TRBV29-1 to TRBJ2-1, with 13 nucleotides matching TRBD2. CDR3 length equals 14 residues. Germline-derived CDR1 and CDR2 are SQVTM and ANQGSEA. The V segment lost 7 bases and the J segment 7 bases; nucleotides outside the gene matches: 7. CDR3 sequence: CSGRGLAGRNEQFF. The DNA for the CDR3 is TGCAGCGGACGGGGACTAGCGGGGAGGAATGAGCAGTTCTTC.

This clonotype was detected ten times or more. This chain uses TRBV7-2 with TRBJ2-5, with D unclear. The CDR3 has 11 amino acids. Per the germline V gene, CDR1 is SGHTA and CDR2 is FQGNSA. CDR3 loop: CAERRGETQYF. In nucleotides, the CDR3 is TGTGCAGAGAGGCGCGGAGAGACCCAGTACTTC.

In its sample, this clonotype was seen many times. The chain's CDR3 is CASSSPGQGTEQYF. The CDR3 DNA reads as TGTGCCAGCAGCTCCCCAGGACAGGGAACCGAGCAGTACTTC. This chain joins TRBV7-9 and TRBJ2-7, with 8 bases aligning to TRBD1. The CDR3 is made up of 14 amino acids. Per germline, CDR1 SEHNR and CDR2 FQNEAQ (reference sequence). J gave up 6 bases and V 4 bases, and 8 bases lay outside the gene matches. Full variable domain (outside the CDR3, taken from reference TRBV7-9 and TRBJ2-7): DTGVSQNPRHKITKRGQNVTFRCDPISEHNRLYWYRQTLGQGPEFLTYFQNEAQLEKSRLLSDRFSAERPKGSFSTLEIQRTEQGDSAMYLCASSSPGQGTEQYFGPGTRLTVT.

Only a few counts were recorded for this clonotype. The chain employs TRBV20-1 and TRBJ2-7; tentatively, D is TRBD1 (5 bases). The CDR3 is made up of 14 amino acids. Trimming removed 1 base at V and 3 bases at J, with 13 bases between. Germline CDR1 is DFQATT and CDR2 is SNEGSKA (reference sequence). CDR3 sequence reads: CSARAPQQGYEQYF. The CDR3 nucleotides are TGCAGTGCTAGAGCCCCCCAGCAGGGCTACGAGCAGTACTTC.

This clonotype showed up many times. The chain uses TRBV10-3 and TRBJ2-7; 7 bases fit TRBD2. Losses at the gene ends were 11 bases for V and 0 bases for J; bases not matched to a gene: 16. This CDR3 contains 16 residues. Germline lookup yields CDR1 ENHRY and CDR2 SYGVKD. The CDR3 bases are TGTGCCTCAAACCTTGGGAGGGGTGGGAGCTCCTACGAGCAGTACTTC. Translated, it gives CASNLGRGGSSYEQYF.

This clonotype was detected many times. The chain combines TRBV10-2 with TRBJ1-6, with 8 bases aligning to TRBD1. The CDR3 extends over 17 amino acids. The J segment lost 1 base and the V segment lost 2 bases, leaving 4 bases of the junction unmatched. Per germline, CDR1 WSHSY and CDR2 SAAADI. The CDR3 coding sequence is TGCGCCAGCAGTGAGACAGGACAGGGTTCCTATAATTCACCCCTCCACTTT. Residues: CASSETGQGSYNSPLHF.

The chain combines TRBV12-3 or TRBV12-4 with TRBJ2-5; 9 nucleotides agree with TRBD1. The ends lost 7 bases at V and 2 bases at J; junction bases unmatched: 5. This CDR3 comprises 14 residues. CDR3 sequence reads: CASTIDRGQETQYF. The CDR3 nucleotides are TGTGCCAGCACCATCGACAGGGGGCAAGAGACCCAGTACTTC.

This clonotype was found many times. This rearrangement joins TRBV12-3 or TRBV12-4 to TRBJ1-6; TRBD1 aligns across 8 bases. V was clipped by 6 bases and J by 5 bases; unmatched bases: 6. This CDR3 spans 15 amino acids. CDR3 loop: CASSAGTGNNSPLHF. CDR3 coding DNA: TGTGCCAGCAGCGCCGGGACAGGAAATAATTCACCCCTCCACTTT.

This clonotype was picked up many times. This chain joins TRBV7-6 and TRBJ1-1; 7 bases are shared with TRBD1. CDR3 length equals 13 residues. The V and J ends lost 8 bases and 4 bases, in that order; junction bases with no gene match: 7. From germline, CDR1 is SGHVS and CDR2 FNYEAQ. DNA of the CDR3: TGTGCCAGCGGGACAGAAACAATCACTGAAGCTTTCTTT. This translates into CASGTETITEAFF.

This CDR3 is CSAHPKLDRYKGNTQYF. CDR3 DNA sequence: TGCAGTGCCCATCCCAAACTCGACAGGTACAAGGGGAATACGCAGTATTTT. The V gene is TRBV20-1, the J gene TRBJ2-3; D possibly corresponds to TRBD1 (6 bases). The germline CDR1 and CDR2 sequences are DFQATT and SNEGSKA (reference sequence). V gave up 6 bases and J gave up 7 bases, with 29 bases separating them. This CDR3 is 17 amino acids long.

This clonotype was seen repeatedly, ten times or more. This chain links TRBV28 with TRBJ1-5; perhaps TRBD1 as D (6 bases). This CDR3 comprises 15 residues. The V gene lost 7 bases and the J gene lost 4 bases, with 17 bases spanning the gap. Germline V CDR1 and CDR2: MDHEN, SYDVKM. The CDR3 DNA reads TGTGCCAGCAATTTCCCCCCACAGGGAAATCAGCCCCAGCATTTT. It codes for CASNFPPQGNQPQHF.

This clonotype was picked up many times. CDR3 region: CAISESVGSGIPYGYTF. The CDR3 DNA sequence: TGTGCCATCAGTGAGTCGGTCGGGTCGGGCATACCCTATGGCTACACCTTC. This sequence joins TRBV10-3 and TRBJ1-2, with D uncertain. V lost 0 bases and J lost 4, with 18 bases in between. Germline lookup yields CDR1 ENHRY and CDR2 SYGVKD. This CDR3 is built from 17 residues.

This clonotype was seen more than once but under ten times. This CDR3 is CASSPRDSRYEQYF. CDR3 coding DNA: TGTGCCAGCAGCCCCCGGGACAGCCGCTACGAGCAGTACTTC. The chain couples TRBV14 to TRBJ2-7; 7 bases agree with TRBD1. Losses at the gene ends were 4 bases for V and 3 bases for J; bases not matched to a gene: 6. This CDR3 contains 14 residues. Germline V gene lookup returns CDR1 SGHDN and CDR2 FVKESK. Complete variable domain (other parts from reference TRBV14 and TRBJ2-7): EAGVTQFPSHSVIEKGQTVTLRCDPISGHDNLYWYRRVMGKEIKFLLHFVKESKQDESGMPNNRFLAERTGGTYSTLKVQPAELEDSGVYFCASSPRDSRYEQYFGPGTRLTVT.

This clonotype appeared many times. The chain uses TRBV7-2 and TRBJ2-3; D ambiguous. In germline, CDR1 is SGHTA, CDR2 FQGNSA. The CDR3 is made up of 14 amino acids. V lost 5 bases and J 0 bases, leaving 9 bases between the germline ends. The CDR3 nucleotides are TGTGCCAGCAGCCAGGCATTTAGCACAGATACGCAGTATTTT. Its translation: CASSQAFSTDTQYF. Complete variable domain (other parts from reference TRBV7-2 and TRBJ2-3): GAGVSQSPSNKVTEKGKDVELRCDPISGHTALYWYRQSLGQGLEFLIYFQGNSAPDKSGLPSDRFSAERTGGSVSTLTIQRTQQEDSAVYLCASSQAFSTDTQYFGPGTRLTVL.

In its sample, this clonotype was seen once. The chain has TRBV30 and TRBJ2-7; D is perhaps TRBD2 (5 bases). V lost 5 bases and J 6 bases, leaving 17 bases between the germline ends. Germline V CDR1 and CDR2: GTSNPN, SVGIG (reference sequence). This CDR3 comprises 13 residues. CDR3 bases: TGTGCCTGGGCCCGGGGTAGCATCGGCGAGCAGTACGTC. It yields the protein CAWARGSIGEQYV.

The rearrangement links TRBV10-3 to TRBJ1-2, with 8 bases fitting TRBD1. The V gene end was trimmed by 4 bases and the J gene end by 4 bases; junction bases not matched to a gene: 5. CDR1 and CDR2 (germline): ENHRY, SYGVKD. CDR3 size: 14 residues. CDR3 in amino acids: CAISVDRDIYGYTF. CDR3 sequence (DNA): TGTGCCATCAGTGTGGACAGGGATATCTATGGCTACACCTTC.

This clonotype was seen repeatedly, ten times or more. This chain links TRBV12-3 or TRBV12-4 with TRBJ1-1; D is perhaps TRBD1 (6 bases). This CDR3 has 17 residues. V was cut by 0 bases and J by 0 bases, with 14 bases left in between. The CDR3: CASSLAMGGLMNTEAFF. The CDR3, as DNA: TGTGCCAGCAGTTTAGCGATGGGGGGCCTTATGAACACTGAAGCTTTCTTT.

This clonotype was recorded a few times. This chain uses TRBV20-1 with TRBJ2-5; D is unclear. Trimming pared 0 bases from V and 2 bases from J, leaving 10 bases between. The V gene's germline CDR1 is DFQATT and CDR2 SNEGSKA (reference sequence). This CDR3 is 14 amino acids long. The CDR3 DNA sequence: TGCAGTGCTAGAGATAGACTTATGCAAGAGACCCAGTACTTC. Its translation is CSARDRLMQETQYF.

There are a few counts of this clonotype. The rearrangement joins TRBV6-2 or TRBV6-3 to TRBJ1-4, with D perhaps TRBD1 (5 bases). Trimming shortened V by 5 bases and J by 10 bases, and 20 bases separated the two germline ends. This CDR3 comprises 15 residues. Germline V CDR1 and CDR2: MNHEY, SVGEGT. The CDR3 sequence is CASSPLAGRGAKLFF. The CDR3 DNA sequence: TGTGCCAGCAGTCCCCTGGCAGGCCGAGGGGCAAAACTGTTTTTT.

This clonotype was counted at least ten times. The genes are TRBV7-6 and TRBJ2-7; D unclear. Between the trimmed V and J ends, which lost 3 bases and 10 bases, there was a span of 16 bases. CDR3 length equals 13 residues. Germline V gene sequence: CDR1 SGHVS, CDR2 FNYEAQ. The CDR3 DNA reads TGTGCCAGCAGCTTCGGACCAACGGTGCCCCAGTACTTC. Its translation: CASSFGPTVPQYF.

This clonotype was picked up a small number of times. This chain connects TRBV2 to TRBJ1-1; D perhaps matches TRBD1 (5 bases). From germline, CDR1 is SNHLY and CDR2 FYNNEI. V lost 6 bases and J lost 4, with 15 bases in between. The CDR3 covers 14 residues. CDR3 nucleotides: TGTGCCAGCAGCCTCGGGGGGGGATTCACTGAAGCTTTCTTT. Its protein is CASSLGGGFTEAFF.

This clonotype was detected ten times or more. The V call is TRBV7-2, the J call TRBJ1-3; D uncertain. V gave up 3 bases and J gave up 2 bases, with 14 bases separating them. The CDR3 runs to 16 residues. CDR1 SGHTA and CDR2 FQGNSA come from the germline V gene. CDR3 in amino acids: CASSFRPKAAGNTIYF. CDR3 DNA: TGTGCCAGCAGCTTCCGTCCGAAGGCGGCTGGAAACACCATATATTTT.

This clonotype was counted at least ten times. The chain employs TRBV6-5 and TRBJ2-2; D ambiguous. The germline V and J ends were trimmed by 0 bases and 5 bases, with 4 bases remaining between them. There are 13 residues in the CDR3. Germline CDR1 is MNHEY and CDR2 is SVGAGI. The CDR3 here is CASSYSRTGELFF. In nucleotides, the CDR3 is TGTGCCAGCAGTTACTCGAGGACCGGGGAGCTGTTTTTT.

The J gene is TRBJ2-7, the V gene TRBV6-2 or TRBV6-3; 9 positions match TRBD1. The CDR3 is 15 residues long. Germline assignment: CDR1 MNHEY and CDR2 SVGEGT. V was clipped by 6 bases and J by 6 bases; unmatched bases: 12. Written as DNA, the CDR3 is TGTGCCAGCAGATCTCCGGGACAGGGCGATCGCGAGCAGTACTTC. This translates into CASRSPGQGDREQYF.

This chain joins TRBV28 and TRBJ1-2; 10 bases map to TRBD1. This CDR3 is built from 13 residues. From germline, CDR1 is MDHEN and CDR2 SYDVKM. V shed 7 bases, J shed 4 bases, and the junction held 3 bases outside the gene matches. CDR3: CASKTGGGYGYTF. The CDR3 nucleotides read TGTGCCAGCAAGACAGGGGGCGGCTATGGCTACACCTTC.

V is TRBV5-6 and J is TRBJ1-1; no firm D call. The V end was cut by 4 bases, the J end by 6 bases, with 25 bases between. The CDR3 sequence is 17 residues long. From germline, CDR1 is SGHDT and CDR2 YYEEEE. The CDR3, as DNA: TGTGCCAGCAGCGCGGGCCAGTTAAGGCTGATGAGCGCTGAAGCTTTCTTT. This gives the protein CASSAGQLRLMSAEAFF. Combining the CDR3 with reference TRBV5-6 and TRBJ1-1 gives the whole variable domain DAGVTQSPTHLIKTRGQQVTLRCSPKSGHDTVSWYQQALGQGPQFIFQYYEEEERQRGNFPDRFSGHQFPNYSSELNVNALLLGDSALYLCASSAGQLRLMSAEAFFGQGTRLTVV.

This clonotype was seen a handful of times. The chain combines TRBV29-1 with TRBJ1-1, with no clear D. Trimming cost V 4 bases and J 6 bases, with 12 bases left between them. The CDR3 runs to 12 residues. The germline V gene encodes CDR1 SQVTM and CDR2 ANQGSEA. The CDR3, as DNA: TGCAGCGTTGTGGAGACATGGCCTGAAGCTTTCTTT. Its translation: CSVVETWPEAFF.

This clonotype was seen many times. The rearrangement links TRBV7-2 to TRBJ2-5; 12 nucleotides agree with TRBD2. J lost 5 bases, V lost 1 base, and 11 bases had no gene match. CDR1 is SGHTA and CDR2 is FQGNSA in the germline V gene. The CDR3 has 18 residues. As DNA, the CDR3 is TGTGCCAGCAGCTTAGGGGGCGCTAGCGGGAGGGCAGGCGAGACCCAGTACTTC. It encodes CASSLGGASGRAGETQYF.